Each of the 3 T cell receptor beta chains below was sequenced from the same sample in a study of CD8+ T cells in alopecia areata. cDNA reverse transcribed from extracted RNA served as the sequencing template. The protocol was immunoSEQ multiplex PCR, while the TCRdb copy is restricted to in-frame clones and leaves out a portion. This table has around 150,000 clones, around 57% appearing once. The specimen was CD4+ T cells sorted from blood. Receptors were obtained from a human donor in good health.

This clone was picked up a small number of times. This chain links TRBV15 with TRBJ1-2; D is uncertain. The CDR3 contains 12 residues. Germline CDR1 reads LNHNV; CDR2 reads YYDKDF (reference sequence). The V end was cut by 0 bases, the J end by 8 bases, with 7 bases between. The DNA for the CDR3 is TGTGCCACCAGCAGAGATTGGGGAGGCTACACCTTC. It yields the protein CATSRDWGGYTF.

This clone was seen a few times. The same CDR3 can be traced to other DNA sequences in this sample. V gene TRBV5-1 combines with J gene TRBJ2-1, with 7 bases that match TRBD1. In germline, CDR1 is SGHRS, CDR2 YFSETQ. The CDR3 is 13 residues long. V was clipped by 4 bases and J by 3 bases; unmatched bases: 1. The CDR3 DNA reads as TGCGCCAGCAGCCGGGACAGCTACAATGAGCAGTTCTTC. Translated: CASSRDSYNEQFF.

The rearrangement uses TRBV9 and TRBJ2-2, with unresolved D. V dropped 3 bases and J dropped 5 bases, with 8 bases sitting between them. The CDR3 runs 13 residues. Germline V gene lookup returns CDR1 SGDLS and CDR2 YYNGEE. CDR3 sequence (DNA): TGTGCCAGCAGCGCTCTTGGTACCGGGGAGCTGTTTTTT. Translating gives CASSALGTGELFF.